This T cell receptor (beta chain) was sequenced in a study of response to subunit inactivated influenza vaccine. Study outcomes and limitations: New T cells are recruited in small numbers by each seasonal influenza vaccination, according to the authors' suggestion.

Points on this clonotype: Antigen unknown. This could be a read error, since a much larger clone is one nucleotide away.

Trimming left V 5 bases short and J 5 bases short, with 16 bases between. CDR3 length equals 14 residues. TCRdb re-called the RT-PCR reads through MiXCR, storing one row per CDR3 protein. Among more than 200,000 distinct CDR3 sequences, about 12% were seen once, and the ten largest hold approximately 8.4%. The V gene is TRBV12-3 or TRBV12-4, the J gene TRBJ2-7; D unresolved. The TCR sequence derives from a man aged 45 to 65 who received an inactivated influenza vaccine. The source was non-naive T cells sorted from PBMCs, collected 14 to 15 days before vaccination. The CDR3 is CASSIDKVWDEQYF. For the CDR3, the DNA is TGTGCCAGCAGTATTGACAAGGTTTGGGACGAGCAGTACTTC.